What follows is one T cell receptor (beta chain) and its context. The data were obtained in a study of shared clonotypes between healthy human individuals. TCRdb's table, derived via immunoSEQ multiplex PCR, lists solely in-frame clones and lacks some. The data show roughly 330,000 clones, 74% seen once. The CDR3 is 17 residues long. CDR1 and CDR2 (germline): SGHDT, YYEEEE. V shed 0 bases and J shed 3 bases, with 17 bases lying between them. This sequence originates from a man aged 30 to 39 in good health. This rearrangement joins TRBV5-6 to TRBJ2-3; a weak D match, TRBD1 (8 bases). The material sequenced was memory CD4+ T cells sorted from blood. Documented subset: CD45RA-negative fraction. CDR3 nucleotides: TGTGCCAGCAGCTTGGACCGGACAGGGAGGGTTACAGATACGCAGTATTTT. Encoded protein: CASSLDRTGRVTDTQYF.